This T cell receptor beta chain was identified in a study of early T cells in non-severe SARS-CoV-2 infection. Study overall: Chains were not paired, and sequencing was done on bulk RNA from unsorted whole blood.

Unique molecular identifier tags were affixed to discrete cDNA molecules. TCRdb re-called the 5' RACE reads through MiXCR, storing one row per CDR3 protein. Found here are fewer than 40,000 distinct CDR3 sequences, over 6% of them singletons; the top ten hold roughly an eighth. This clonotype was seen at least ten times. Trimming left V 3 bases short and J 0 bases short, with 13 bases between. CDR3 length equals 16 residues. Germline V gene sequence: CDR1 SGHTA, CDR2 FQGTGA. The gene calls are TRBV7-3 and TRBJ2-3; D is uncertain. The source is an adult who was a healthcare worker with PCR-confirmed SARS-CoV-2 infection or an uninfected control (not recorded which). The specimen was whole blood, collected at baseline. In DNA, the CDR3 is TGTGCCAGCAGCTTCAATCAGGACCCAAGCACAGATACGCAGTATTTT. Residues: CASSFNQDPSTDTQYF.